The rows below give T cell receptor beta chains drawn from one sample of a study of T-cell reconstitution after alpha-beta-depleted transplantation in children. TCRdb used MiXCR to reprocess the PCR reads, holding one entry per CDR3 protein. This sample has 500,000 or so distinct CDR3 sequences, with approximately 30% found just once. This material consisted of PBMCs from the stem cell graft donor, taken from the stem cell graft. Receptors originate from a human donor who donated a stem cell graft to a child with aplastic anemia. Each CDR3 is given with its conserved first and last residue. The D gene is left open where the match is weak. Where a row states a size, it is once, few, many or the class of an expanded clone; other rows omit it.

few	NA	TRBV6-1	TRBJ2-1	TGTGCCAGCAGTCAACCGGGAGACCCGAGTGAGCAGTTCTTC	CASSQPGDPSEQFF
NA	NA	TRBV6-5	TRBJ2-1	TGTGCCAGCAGTTACACGACTTGGGGGGTCAATGAGCAGTTCTTC	CASSYTTWGVNEQFF
NA	TRBD2	TRBV7-2	TRBJ2-7	TGTGCCAGCAGCTTGGGACTAGCGGGTCCTCCTGAGCAGTACTTC	CASSLGLAGPPEQYF
once	NA	TRBV6-2/TRBV6-3	TRBJ2-5	TGTGCCAGCCTTGGACCTCGCCACCAAGAGACCCAGTACTTC	CASLGPRHQETQYF
NA	TRBD2	TRBV18	TRBJ2-1	TGTGCCAGCTCACCACCCGGGACTAGCGGAAACAATGAGCAGTTCTTC	CASSPPGTSGNNEQFF
NA	NA	TRBV28	TRBJ1-2	TGTGCCAGCAGTTTCCCCCCAGGGGCGGACTATGGCTACACCTTC	CASSFPPGADYGYTF
few	NA	TRBV6-2/TRBV6-3	TRBJ2-7	TGTGCCAGCAGAAGGACTATTGTCTACGAGCAGTACTTC	CASRRTIVYEQYF
NA	TRBD2	TRBV6-4	TRBJ2-1	TGTGCCAGCAGTGCCAGGCGGGAGGCGGATAACAATGAGCAGTTCTTC	CASSARREADNNEQFF
NA	NA	TRBV29-1	TRBJ1-4	TGCAGCGTTGGGGTCGAAAAACTGTTTTTT	CSVGVEKLFF
many	NA	TRBV29-1	TRBJ2-3	TGCAGCGTGGGCAGCACAGATACGCAGTATTTT	CSVGSTDTQYF
NA	NA	TRBV20-1	TRBJ1-4	TGCAGTGGGCGAGGGGGGATTAATGAAAAACTGTTTTTT	CSGRGGINEKLFF